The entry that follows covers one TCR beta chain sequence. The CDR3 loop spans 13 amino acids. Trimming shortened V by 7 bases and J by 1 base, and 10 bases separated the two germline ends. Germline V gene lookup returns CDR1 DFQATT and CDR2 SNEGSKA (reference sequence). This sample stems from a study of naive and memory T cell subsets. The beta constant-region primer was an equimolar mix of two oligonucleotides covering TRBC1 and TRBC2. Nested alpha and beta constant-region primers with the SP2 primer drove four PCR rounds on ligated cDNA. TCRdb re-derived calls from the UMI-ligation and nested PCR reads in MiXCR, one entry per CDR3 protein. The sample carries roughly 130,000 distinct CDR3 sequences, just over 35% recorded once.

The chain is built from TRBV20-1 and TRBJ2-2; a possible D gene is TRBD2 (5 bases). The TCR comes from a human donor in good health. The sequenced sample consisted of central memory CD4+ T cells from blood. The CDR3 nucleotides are TGCAGTGTATCGAGCGGGAACACCGGGGAGCTGTTTTTT. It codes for CSVSSGNTGELFF.